Described below is a single T cell receptor (beta chain) sequence and its context. J was trimmed by 3 bases and V by 4 bases; bases with no gene match: 3. This CDR3 is built from 15 residues. The germline CDR1 and CDR2 sequences are SGHRS and YFSETQ. In the original analysis: Estimated nucleated cell counts came from reference gene primer amplification. Libraries were prepared by immunoSEQ multiplex PCR; TCRdb keeps only in-frame clonotypes and omits some of them. Clone size and V and J calls were adopted from that table, with D and trimming inferred from the DNA. The table shows around 320,000 clones, with 87% occurring only once. This sample is part of a study of blood T cell repertoires in COVID-19. Across the whole study: COVID-19 samples, acute and convalescent, were from the United States, Italy and Spain. From T cells, B-cell-depleted T cells, or PBMCs came the material, which was cDNA or gDNA.

The genes are TRBV5-1 and TRBJ2-7, with 14 bases identical to TRBD2. This receptor was identified in a young man with active or convalescent COVID-19. The sequencing sample was made of peripheral blood. The CDR3 DNA reads TGCGCCAGCAGCCACGGGACTAGCGGGAGCTACGAGCAGTACTTC. Translating gives CASSHGTSGSYEQYF.